Each of the 2 T cell receptor beta chains below was sequenced from the same sample in a study of control samples from healthy donors and cancer patients. Sequencing was performed with immunoSEQ multiplex PCR; in TCRdb, only in-frame clones are kept and a portion is missing. The sample consists of 350,000 to 450,000 clones, approximately 92% of them appearing once. Material: PBMCs. These receptors originate from a man aged 40-55 years with head and neck cancer.

The chain has TRBV30 and TRBJ1-1; D is possibly TRBD1 (5 bases). Germline V gives CDR1 GTSNPN, CDR2 SVGIG (reference sequence). V was clipped by 0 bases and J by 4 bases, with 15 bases between them. The CDR3 sequence is 15 residues long. DNA for the CDR3: TGTGCCTGGAGTGTTGGCGGGACTATCGTCACTGAAGCTTTCTTT. Translated, it gives CAWSVGGTIVTEAFF. Supplemented by reference TRBV30 and TRBJ1-1, the full variable domain reads SQTIHQWPATLVQPVGSPLSLECTVEGTSNPNLYWYRQAAGRGLQLLFYSVGIGQISSEVPQNLSASRPQDRQFILSSKKLLLSDSGFYLCAWSVGGTIVTEAFFGQGTRLTVV.

The chain links TRBV19 to TRBJ2-7; no reliable D call. The V gene's germline CDR1 is LNHDA and CDR2 SQIVND (reference sequence). This CDR3 comprises 11 residues. Trimming stripped 6 bases from V and 6 bases from J, with 9 bases between. The CDR3 DNA sequence: TGTGCCAGTAGCCAGGCCCGCGAGCAGTACTTC. This codes for CASSQAREQYF.